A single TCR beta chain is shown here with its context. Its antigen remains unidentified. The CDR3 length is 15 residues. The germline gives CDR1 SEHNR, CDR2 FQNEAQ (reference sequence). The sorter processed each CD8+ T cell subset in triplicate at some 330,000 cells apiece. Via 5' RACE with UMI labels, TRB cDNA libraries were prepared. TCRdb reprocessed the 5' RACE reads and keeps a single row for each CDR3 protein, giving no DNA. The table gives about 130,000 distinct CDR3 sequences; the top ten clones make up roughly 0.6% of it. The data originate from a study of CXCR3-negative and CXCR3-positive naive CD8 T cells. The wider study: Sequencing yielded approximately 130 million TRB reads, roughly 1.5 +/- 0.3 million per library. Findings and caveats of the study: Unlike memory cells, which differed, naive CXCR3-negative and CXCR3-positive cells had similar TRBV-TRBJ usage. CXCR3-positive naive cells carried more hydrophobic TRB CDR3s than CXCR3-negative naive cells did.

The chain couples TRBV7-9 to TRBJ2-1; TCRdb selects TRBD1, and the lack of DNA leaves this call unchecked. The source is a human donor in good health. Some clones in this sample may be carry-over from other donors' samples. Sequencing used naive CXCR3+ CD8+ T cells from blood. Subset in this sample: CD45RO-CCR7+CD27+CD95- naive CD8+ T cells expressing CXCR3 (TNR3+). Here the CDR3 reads CASSALPGQVNEQFF.